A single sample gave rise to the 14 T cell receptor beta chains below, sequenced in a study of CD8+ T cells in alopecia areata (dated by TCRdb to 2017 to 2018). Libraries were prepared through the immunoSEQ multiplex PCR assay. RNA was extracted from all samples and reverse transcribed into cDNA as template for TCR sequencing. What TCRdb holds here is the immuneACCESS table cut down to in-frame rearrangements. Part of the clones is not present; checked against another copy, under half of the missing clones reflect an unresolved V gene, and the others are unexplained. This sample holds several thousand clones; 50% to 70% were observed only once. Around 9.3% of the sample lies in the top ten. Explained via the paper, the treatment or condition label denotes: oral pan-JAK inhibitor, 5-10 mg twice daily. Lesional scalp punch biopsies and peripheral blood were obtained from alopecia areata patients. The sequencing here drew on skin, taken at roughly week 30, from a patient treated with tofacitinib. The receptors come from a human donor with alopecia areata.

CDR3 coding DNA: TGTGCCAGCAGTGAAGGGCTAGCGGGAGAGGAGCAGTACTTC. Translating gives CASSEGLAGEEQYF. The gene calls are TRBV6-1 and TRBJ2-5; the match to TRBD2 covers 10 bases. The V and J ends lost 1 base and 11 bases, in that order; junction bases with no gene match: 7. The CDR3 spans 14 residues. CDR1 is MNHNS and CDR2 is SASEGT in the germline V gene.

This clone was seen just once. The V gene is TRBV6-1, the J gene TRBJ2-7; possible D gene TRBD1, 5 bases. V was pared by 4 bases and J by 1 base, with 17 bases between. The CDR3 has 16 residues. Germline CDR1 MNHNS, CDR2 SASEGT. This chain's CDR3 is CASSGPPRDLSYEQYF. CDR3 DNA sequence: TGTGCCAGCAGTGGCCCACCCAGGGATTTGTCCTACGAGCAGTACTTC.

The CDR3: CASGLALPASRSYNEQFF. The CDR3, as DNA: TGTGCTAGTGGTTTGGCGCTACCGGCTAGTCGGTCCTACAATGAGCAGTTCTTC. The chain recombines TRBV12-5 with TRBJ2-1; D gene ambiguous. Germline CDR1 and CDR2: LGHNT and FRNRAP. This CDR3 has 18 residues. Trimming left V 1 base short and J 1 base short, with 17 bases between.

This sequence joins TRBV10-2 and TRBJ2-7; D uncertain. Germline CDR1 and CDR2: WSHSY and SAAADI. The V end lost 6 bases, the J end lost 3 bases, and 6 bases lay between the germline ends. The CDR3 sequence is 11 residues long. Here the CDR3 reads CASRTDYEQYF. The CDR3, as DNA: TGCGCCAGCAGAACCGACTACGAGCAGTACTTC.

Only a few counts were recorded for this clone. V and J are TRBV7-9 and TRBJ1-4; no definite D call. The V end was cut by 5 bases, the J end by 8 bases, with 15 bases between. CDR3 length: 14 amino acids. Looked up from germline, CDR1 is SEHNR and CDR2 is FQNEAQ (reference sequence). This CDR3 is CASSAVGGSEKLFF. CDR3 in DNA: TGTGCCAGCAGCGCAGTCGGTGGGTCCGAAAAACTGTTTTTT. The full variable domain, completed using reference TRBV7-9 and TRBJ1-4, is DTGVSQNPRHKITKRGQNVTFRCDPISEHNRLYWYRQTLGQGPEFLTYFQNEAQLEKSRLLSDRFSAERPKGSFSTLEIQRTEQGDSAMYLCASSAVGGSEKLFFGSGTQLSVL.

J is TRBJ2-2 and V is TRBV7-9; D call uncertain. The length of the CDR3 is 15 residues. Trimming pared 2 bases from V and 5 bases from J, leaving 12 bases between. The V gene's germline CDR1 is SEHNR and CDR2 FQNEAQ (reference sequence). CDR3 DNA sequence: TGTGCCAGCAGCTTAATAGGACCCGGGACCGGGGAGCTGTTTTTT. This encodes CASSLIGPGTGELFF.

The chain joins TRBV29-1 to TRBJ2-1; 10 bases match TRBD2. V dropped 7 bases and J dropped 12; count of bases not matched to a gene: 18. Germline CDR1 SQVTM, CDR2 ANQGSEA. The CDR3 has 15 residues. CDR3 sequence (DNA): TGCAGCGCCGGCGGGCTAGCGGGAGAACGAGGGCGGCAGTTCTTC. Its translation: CSAGGLAGERGRQFF.

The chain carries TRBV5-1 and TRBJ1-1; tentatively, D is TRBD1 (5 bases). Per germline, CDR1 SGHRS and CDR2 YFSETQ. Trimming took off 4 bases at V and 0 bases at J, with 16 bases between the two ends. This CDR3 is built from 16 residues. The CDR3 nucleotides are TGCGCCAGCAGCGGCGGGACCGCCTTAATGAACACTGAAGCTTTCTTT. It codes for CASSGGTALMNTEAFF.

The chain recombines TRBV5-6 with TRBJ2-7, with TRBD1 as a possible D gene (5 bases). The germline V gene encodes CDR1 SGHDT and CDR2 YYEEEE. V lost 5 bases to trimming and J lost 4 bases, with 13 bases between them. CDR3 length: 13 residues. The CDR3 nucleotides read TGTGCCAGCAGGCAGACAGCTAGATACGAGCAGTACTTC. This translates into CASRQTARYEQYF.

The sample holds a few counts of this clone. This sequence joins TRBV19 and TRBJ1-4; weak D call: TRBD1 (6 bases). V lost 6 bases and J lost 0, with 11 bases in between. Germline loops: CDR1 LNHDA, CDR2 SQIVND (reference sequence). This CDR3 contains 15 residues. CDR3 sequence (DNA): TGTGCCAGTAGGAAAACAGGGTCAACTAATGAAAAACTGTTTTTT. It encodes CASRKTGSTNEKLFF.

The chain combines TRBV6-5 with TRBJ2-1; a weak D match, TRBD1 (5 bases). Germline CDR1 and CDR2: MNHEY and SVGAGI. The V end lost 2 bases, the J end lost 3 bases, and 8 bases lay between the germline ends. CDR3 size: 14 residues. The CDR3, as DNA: TGTGCCAGCAGTTACAGACAGATCTACAATGAGCAGTTCTTC. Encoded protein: CASSYRQIYNEQFF.

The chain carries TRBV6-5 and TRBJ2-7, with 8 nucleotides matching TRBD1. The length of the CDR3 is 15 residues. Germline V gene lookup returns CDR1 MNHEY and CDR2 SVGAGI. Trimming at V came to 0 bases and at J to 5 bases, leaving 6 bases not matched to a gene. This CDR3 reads CASSYSLQGGNEQYF. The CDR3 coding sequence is TGTGCCAGCAGTTACTCGTTACAGGGGGGAAACGAGCAGTACTTC.

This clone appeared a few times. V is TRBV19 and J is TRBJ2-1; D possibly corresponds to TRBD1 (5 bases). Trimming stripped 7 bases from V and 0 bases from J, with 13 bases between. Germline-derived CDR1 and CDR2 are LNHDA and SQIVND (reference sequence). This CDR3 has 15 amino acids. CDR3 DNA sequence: TGTGCCAGTAATAGGGGCCTCAACTCCTACAATGAGCAGTTCTTC. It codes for CASNRGLNSYNEQFF.

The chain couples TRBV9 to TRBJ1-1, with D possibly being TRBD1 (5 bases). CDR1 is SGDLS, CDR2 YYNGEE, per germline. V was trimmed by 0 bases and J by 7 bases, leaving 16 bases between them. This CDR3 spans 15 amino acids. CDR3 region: CASSVEPRVKGEAFF. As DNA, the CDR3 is TGTGCCAGCAGCGTAGAGCCCAGGGTAAAAGGTGAAGCTTTCTTT.